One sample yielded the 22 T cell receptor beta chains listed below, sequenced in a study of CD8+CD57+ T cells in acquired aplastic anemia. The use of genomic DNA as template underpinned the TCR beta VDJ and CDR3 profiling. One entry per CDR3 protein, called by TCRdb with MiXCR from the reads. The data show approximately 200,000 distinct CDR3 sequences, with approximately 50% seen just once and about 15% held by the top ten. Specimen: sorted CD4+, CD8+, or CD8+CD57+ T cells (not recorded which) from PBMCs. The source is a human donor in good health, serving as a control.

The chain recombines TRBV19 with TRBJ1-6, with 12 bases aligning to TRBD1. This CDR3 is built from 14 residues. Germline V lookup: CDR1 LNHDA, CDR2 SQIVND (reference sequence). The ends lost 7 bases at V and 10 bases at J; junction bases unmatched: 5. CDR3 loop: CASTAGTGGSPLHF. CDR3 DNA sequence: TGTGCCAGTACCGCAGGGACAGGGGGCTCACCCCTCCACTTT. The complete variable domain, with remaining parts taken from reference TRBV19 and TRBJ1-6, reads DGGITQSPKYLFRKEGQNVTLSCEQNLNHDAMYWYRQDPGQGLRLIYYSQIVNDFQKGDIAEGYSVSREKKESFPLTVTSAQKNPTAFYLCASTAGTGGSPLHFGNGTRLTVT.

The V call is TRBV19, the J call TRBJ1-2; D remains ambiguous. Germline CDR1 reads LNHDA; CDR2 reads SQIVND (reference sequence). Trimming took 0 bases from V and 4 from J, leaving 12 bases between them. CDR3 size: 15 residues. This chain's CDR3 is CASSIDRAETYGYTF. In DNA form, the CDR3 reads TGTGCCAGTAGTATAGATCGTGCAGAGACCTATGGCTACACCTTC.

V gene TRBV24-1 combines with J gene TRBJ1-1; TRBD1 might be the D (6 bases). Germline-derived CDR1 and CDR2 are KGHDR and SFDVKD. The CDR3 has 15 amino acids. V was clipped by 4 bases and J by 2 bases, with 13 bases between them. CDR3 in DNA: TGTGCCACCAGTGAGGCAGGGGTGTATAACACTGAAGCTTTCTTT. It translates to CATSEAGVYNTEAFF.

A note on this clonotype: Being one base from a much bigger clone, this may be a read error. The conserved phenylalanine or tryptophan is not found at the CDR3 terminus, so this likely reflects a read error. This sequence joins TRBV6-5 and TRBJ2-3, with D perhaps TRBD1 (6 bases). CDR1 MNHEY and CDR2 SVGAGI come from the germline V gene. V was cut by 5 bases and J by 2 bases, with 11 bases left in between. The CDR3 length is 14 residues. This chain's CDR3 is CASSTRGNTDTQYS. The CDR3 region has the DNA TGTGCCAGCAGTACTAGGGGGAACACAGATACGCAGTATTCT.

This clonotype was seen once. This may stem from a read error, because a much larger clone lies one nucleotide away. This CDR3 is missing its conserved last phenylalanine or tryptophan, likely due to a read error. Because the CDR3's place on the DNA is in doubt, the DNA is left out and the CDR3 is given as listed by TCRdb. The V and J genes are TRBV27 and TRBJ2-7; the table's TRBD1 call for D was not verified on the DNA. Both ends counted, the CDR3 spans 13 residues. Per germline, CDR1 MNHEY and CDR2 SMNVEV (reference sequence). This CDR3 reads CASSLPGQGFVVL.

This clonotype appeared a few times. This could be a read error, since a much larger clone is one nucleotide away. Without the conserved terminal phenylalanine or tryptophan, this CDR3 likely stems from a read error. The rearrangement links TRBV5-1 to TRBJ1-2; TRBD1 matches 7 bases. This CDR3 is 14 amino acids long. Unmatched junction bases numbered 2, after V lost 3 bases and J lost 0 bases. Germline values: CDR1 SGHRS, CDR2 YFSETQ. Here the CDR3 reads CASSSGTANYGYTL. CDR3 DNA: TGCGCCAGCAGCTCCGGGACAGCTAACTATGGCTACACCCTC.

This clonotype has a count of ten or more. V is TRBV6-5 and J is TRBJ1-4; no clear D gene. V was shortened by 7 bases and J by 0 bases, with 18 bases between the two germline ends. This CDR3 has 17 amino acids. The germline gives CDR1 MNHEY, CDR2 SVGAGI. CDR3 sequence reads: CASTTKAGRATNEKLFF. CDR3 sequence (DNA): TGTGCCAGCACTACAAAGGCGGGCAGAGCAACTAATGAAAAACTGTTTTTT.

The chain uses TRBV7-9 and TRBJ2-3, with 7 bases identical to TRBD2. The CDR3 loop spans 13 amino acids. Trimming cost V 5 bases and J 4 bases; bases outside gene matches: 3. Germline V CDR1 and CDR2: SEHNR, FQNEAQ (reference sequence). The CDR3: CASSPAGADTQYF. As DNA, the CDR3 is TGTGCCAGCAGCCCGGCGGGGGCAGATACGCAGTATTTT.

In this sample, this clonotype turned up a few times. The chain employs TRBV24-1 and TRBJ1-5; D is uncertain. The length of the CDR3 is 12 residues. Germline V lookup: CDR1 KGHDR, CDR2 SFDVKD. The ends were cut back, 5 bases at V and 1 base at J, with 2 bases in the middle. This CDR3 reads CATSASNQPQHF. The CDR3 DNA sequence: TGTGCCACCAGTGCGAGCAATCAGCCCCAGCATTTT.

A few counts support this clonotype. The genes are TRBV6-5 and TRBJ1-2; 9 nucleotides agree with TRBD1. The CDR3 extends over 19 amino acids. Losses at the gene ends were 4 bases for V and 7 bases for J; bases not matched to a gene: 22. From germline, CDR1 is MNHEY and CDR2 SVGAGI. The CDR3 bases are TGTGCCAGCAGTTCGCCCAATCCGGGACAGGGAGGATCAAAAGGTGGCTACACCTTC. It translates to CASSSPNPGQGGSKGGYTF.

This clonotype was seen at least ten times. CDR3 DNA sequence: TGTGCCACCGAACCCCCAGGACAAAATAATTCACCCCTCCACTTT. This sequence encodes CATEPPGQNNSPLHF. This chain uses TRBV28 with TRBJ1-6, with D maybe TRBD1 (5 bases). Between the trimmed V and J ends, which lost 10 bases and 5 bases, there was a span of 18 bases. Germline V gives CDR1 MDHEN, CDR2 SYDVKM. There are 15 residues in the CDR3.

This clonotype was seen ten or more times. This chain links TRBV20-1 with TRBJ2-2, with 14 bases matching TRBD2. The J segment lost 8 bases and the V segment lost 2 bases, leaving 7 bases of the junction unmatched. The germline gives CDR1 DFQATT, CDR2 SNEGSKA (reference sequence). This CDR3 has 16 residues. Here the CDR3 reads CSARSRLAGGPGELFF. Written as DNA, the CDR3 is TGCAGTGCTAGATCAAGACTAGCGGGGGGGCCAGGGGAGCTGTTTTTT.

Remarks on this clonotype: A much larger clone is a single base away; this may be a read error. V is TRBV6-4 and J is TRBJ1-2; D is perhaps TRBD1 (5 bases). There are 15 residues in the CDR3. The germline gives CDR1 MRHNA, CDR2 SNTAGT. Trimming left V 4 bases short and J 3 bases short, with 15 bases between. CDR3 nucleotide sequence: TGTGCCAGCAGTGCCACAGGACGAGCTGACTATGGCTACACCTTC. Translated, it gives CASSATGRADYGYTF.

The CDR3 loop reads CSASSTQGAIRNYGYTF. The CDR3 bases are TGCAGTGCCAGTTCCACACAGGGGGCGATACGTAACTATGGCTACACCTTC. This rearrangement joins TRBV20-1 to TRBJ1-2, with 9 bases lining up with TRBD1. There are 17 residues in the CDR3. Trimming at V came to 6 bases and at J to 1 base, leaving 15 bases not matched to a gene. Germline CDR1 and CDR2: DFQATT and SNEGSKA (reference sequence).

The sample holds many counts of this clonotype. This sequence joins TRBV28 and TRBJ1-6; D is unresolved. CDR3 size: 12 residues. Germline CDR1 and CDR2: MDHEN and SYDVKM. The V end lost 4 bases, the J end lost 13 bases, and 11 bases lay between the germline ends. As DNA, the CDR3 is TGTGCCAGCAGTTCGACGCCTAGGCCCCTCCACTTT. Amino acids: CASSSTPRPLHF.

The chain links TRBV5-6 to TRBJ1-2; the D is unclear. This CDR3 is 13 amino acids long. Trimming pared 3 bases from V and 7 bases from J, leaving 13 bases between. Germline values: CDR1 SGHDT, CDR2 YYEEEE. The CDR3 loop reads CASSYPATGGYTF. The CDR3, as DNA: TGTGCCAGCAGCTACCCAGCCACGGGTGGCTACACCTTC.

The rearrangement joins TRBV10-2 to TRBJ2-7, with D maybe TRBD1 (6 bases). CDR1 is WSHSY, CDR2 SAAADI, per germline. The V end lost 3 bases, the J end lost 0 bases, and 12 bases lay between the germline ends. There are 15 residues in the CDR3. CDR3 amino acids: CASSDGGGGSYEQYF. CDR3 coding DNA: TGCGCCAGCAGTGATGGGGGCGGAGGCTCCTACGAGCAGTACTTC.

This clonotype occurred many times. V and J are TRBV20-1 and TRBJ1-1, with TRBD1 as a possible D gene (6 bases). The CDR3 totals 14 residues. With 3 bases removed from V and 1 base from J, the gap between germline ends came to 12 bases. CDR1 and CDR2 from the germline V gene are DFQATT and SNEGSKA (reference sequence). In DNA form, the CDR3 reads TGCAGTGCTAGCCTGGGGGCTTCGAACACTGAAGCTTTCTTT. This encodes CSASLGASNTEAFF.

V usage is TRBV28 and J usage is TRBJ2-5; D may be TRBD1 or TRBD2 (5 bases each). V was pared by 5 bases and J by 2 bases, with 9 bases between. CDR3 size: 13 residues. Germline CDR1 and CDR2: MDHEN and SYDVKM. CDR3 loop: CASSPGRQETQYF. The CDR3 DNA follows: TGTGCCAGCAGTCCGGGACGACAAGAGACCCAGTACTTC.

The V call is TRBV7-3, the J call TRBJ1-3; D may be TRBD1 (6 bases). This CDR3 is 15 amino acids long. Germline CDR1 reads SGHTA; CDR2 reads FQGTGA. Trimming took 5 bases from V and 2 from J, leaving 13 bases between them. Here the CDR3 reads CASSPAGTTGNTIYF. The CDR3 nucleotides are TGTGCCAGCAGCCCCGCCGGGACAACTGGAAACACCATATATTTT.

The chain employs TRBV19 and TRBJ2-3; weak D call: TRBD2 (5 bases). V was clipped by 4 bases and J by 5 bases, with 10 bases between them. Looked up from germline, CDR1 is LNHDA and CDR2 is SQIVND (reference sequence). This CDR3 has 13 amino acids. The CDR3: CASSTPGRDTQYF. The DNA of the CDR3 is TGTGCCAGTAGTACCCCGGGGAGAGATACGCAGTATTTT.

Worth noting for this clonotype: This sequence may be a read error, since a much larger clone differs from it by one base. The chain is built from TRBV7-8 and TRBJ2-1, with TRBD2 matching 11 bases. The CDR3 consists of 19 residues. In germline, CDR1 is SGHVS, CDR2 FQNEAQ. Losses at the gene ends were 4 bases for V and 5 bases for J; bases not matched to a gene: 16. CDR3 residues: CASSSPRPLTSGGDNEQFF. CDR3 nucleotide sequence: TGTGCCAGCAGCTCTCCTAGGCCCCTCACTAGCGGGGGAGACAATGAGCAGTTCTTC.